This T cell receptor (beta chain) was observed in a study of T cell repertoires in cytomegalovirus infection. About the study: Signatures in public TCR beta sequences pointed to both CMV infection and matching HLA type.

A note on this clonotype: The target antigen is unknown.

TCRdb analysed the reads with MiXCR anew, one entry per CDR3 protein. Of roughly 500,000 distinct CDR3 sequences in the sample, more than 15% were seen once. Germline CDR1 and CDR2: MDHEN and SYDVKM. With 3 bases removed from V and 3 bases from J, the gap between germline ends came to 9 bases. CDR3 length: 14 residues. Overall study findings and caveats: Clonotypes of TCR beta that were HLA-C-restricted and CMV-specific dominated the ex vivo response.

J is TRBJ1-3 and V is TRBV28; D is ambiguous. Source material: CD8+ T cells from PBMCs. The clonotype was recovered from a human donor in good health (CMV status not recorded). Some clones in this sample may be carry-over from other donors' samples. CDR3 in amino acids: CASSLFRYGNTIYF. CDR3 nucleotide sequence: TGTGCCAGCAGTTTGTTTCGTTATGGAAACACCATATATTTT.